The 31 T cell receptor beta chains given below trace back to one sample, sequenced in a study of blood T cell repertoires in COVID-19. Data came from immunoSEQ multiplex PCR; TCRdb stores just in-frame clones and leaves some out. Here the sample spans about 220,000 clones, roughly 80% being singletons. The sample was peripheral blood. All receptors come from a woman in her sixties who had recovered from COVID-19.

CDR3 loop: CASSPVSRETQYF. The CDR3 coding sequence is TGTGCCAGCTCACCAGTCTCCCGGGAGACCCAGTACTTC. The chain links TRBV18 to TRBJ2-5; D is unresolved. Germline-derived CDR1 and CDR2 are KGHSH and LQKENI. The CDR3 is 13 residues long. Trimming stripped 2 bases from V and 5 bases from J, with 9 bases between.

This chain joins TRBV5-4 and TRBJ1-2; D gene ambiguous. Per the germline V gene, CDR1 is SGHNT and CDR2 is YYREEE (reference sequence). This CDR3 contains 13 residues. The V end was cut by 2 bases, the J end by 1 base, with 6 bases between. The CDR3 DNA reads as TGTGCCAGCAGCTTTGGGCGTAACTATGGCTACACCTTC. Amino acids: CASSFGRNYGYTF.

The gene calls are TRBV5-6 and TRBJ1-2; D is possibly TRBD1 (5 bases). CDR3 size: 15 residues. V lost 1 base and J 3 bases, leaving 13 bases between the germline ends. Germline CDR1 SGHDT, CDR2 YYEEEE. CDR3 coding DNA: TGTGCCAGCAGCTTGCGGCAGGGCCCCTACTATGGCTACACCTTC. Protein: CASSLRQGPYYGYTF.

This chain links TRBV11-2 with TRBJ2-7; TRBD2 matches at 15 bases. J lost 4 bases, V lost 3 bases, and 4 bases had no gene match. Germline V gene sequence: CDR1 SGHAT, CDR2 FQNNGV. This CDR3 has 16 residues. CDR3 nucleotides: TGTGCCAGCAGCTTTGGACTAGCGGGGGGGCCTTACGAGCAGTACTTC. Translating gives CASSFGLAGGPYEQYF. The variable domain in full, completed from reference TRBV11-2 and TRBJ2-7, reads EAGVAQSPRYKIIEKRQSVAFWCNPISGHATLYWYQQILGQGPKLLIQFQNNGVVDDSQLPKDRFSAERLKGVDSTLKIQPAKLEDSAVYLCASSFGLAGGPYEQYFGPGTRLTVT.

The count of this clone is one. The chain uses TRBV7-3 and TRBJ2-3; D perhaps matches TRBD2 (6 bases). Trimming removed 0 bases from V and 1 base from J, with 8 bases in between. The germline V gene has CDR1 SGHTA and CDR2 FQGTGA. This CDR3 is 15 amino acids long. Here the CDR3 reads CASSLTQRGTDTQYF. The CDR3 region has the DNA TGTGCCAGCAGCTTAACTCAGCGGGGCACAGATACGCAGTATTTT.

V gene TRBV7-2 combines with J gene TRBJ2-3; TRBD2 aligns across 7 bases. With 5 bases clipped from V and 7 bases from J, the junction kept 9 bases outside the gene matches. The germline V gene has CDR1 SGHTA and CDR2 FQGNSA. This CDR3 contains 14 residues. DNA of the CDR3: TGTGCCAGCAGCGGGGGGGTGTCCACGTATACGCAGTATTTT. Its protein is CASSGGVSTYTQYF.

The V and J genes are TRBV7-2 and TRBJ2-3; 8 positions match TRBD2. J gave up 6 bases and V 3 bases, and 8 bases lay outside the gene matches. Germline V CDR1 and CDR2: SGHTA, FQGNSA. This CDR3 region has 15 residues. The CDR3 DNA reads as TGTGCCAGCAGCTTCTCGCGGGGGGATCGGGATACGCAGTATTTT. This encodes CASSFSRGDRDTQYF.

The CDR3 spells CASSYPQGASYEQYF. The CDR3 DNA reads as TGTGCCAGCAGTTATCCCCAGGGGGCGTCCTACGAGCAGTACTTC. This sequence joins TRBV6-6 and TRBJ2-7; TRBD1 matches at 8 bases. V gave up 3 bases and J gave up 1 base; unmatched junction bases: 5. Germline CDR1 is MNHNY and CDR2 is SVGAGI (reference sequence). The length of the CDR3 is 15 residues.

The rearrangement uses TRBV9 and TRBJ2-3; 8 bases fit TRBD2. Per the germline V gene, CDR1 is SGDLS and CDR2 is YYNGEE. The CDR3 runs 15 residues. With 3 bases clipped from V and 3 bases from J, the junction kept 6 bases outside the gene matches. CDR3 region: CASSALGGATDTQYF. For the CDR3, the DNA is TGTGCCAGCAGCGCCCTCGGGGGGGCTACAGATACGCAGTATTTT.

The J gene is TRBJ2-2, the V gene TRBV5-1; the D is unclear. Looked up from germline, CDR1 is SGHRS and CDR2 is YFSETQ. The CDR3 runs to 15 residues. V dropped 6 bases and J dropped 4 bases, with 16 bases sitting between them. For the CDR3, the DNA is TGCGCCAGCACCCCTCAGACTCTAGTCACCGGGGAGCTGTTTTTT. The encoded protein is CASTPQTLVTGELFF.

The V and J genes are TRBV7-6 and TRBJ2-3, with 8 bases matching TRBD2. Germline CDR1 and CDR2: SGHVS and FNYEAQ. CDR3 length: 16 residues. With V trimmed by 6 bases and J by 3 bases, 11 bases remained unmatched. The CDR3: CASRSTSGPRTDTQYF. The CDR3 coding sequence is TGTGCCAGCAGATCCACTAGCGGACCTAGGACAGATACGCAGTATTTT.

This clone was recorded only once. V usage is TRBV27 and J usage is TRBJ1-4; 9 bases are a match to TRBD1. The CDR3 runs 15 residues. The V gene end was trimmed by 4 bases and the J gene end by 6 bases; junction bases not matched to a gene: 6. From germline, CDR1 is MNHEY and CDR2 SMNVEV (reference sequence). CDR3 coding DNA: TGTGCCAGCAGTTCCCCCGGGACAGGGTATGAAAAACTGTTTTTT. As protein: CASSSPGTGYEKLFF.

The chain recombines TRBV3-1 (or the pseudogene TRBV3-2) with TRBJ2-1; 8 bases map to TRBD2. Trimming removed 1 base from V and 8 bases from J; junction bases left unmatched: 7. The V gene's germline CDR1 is LGHDT and CDR2 YNNKEL (reference sequence). This CDR3 contains 15 residues. CDR3 protein: CASSQATGGPHEQFF. CDR3 bases: TGTGCCAGCAGCCAAGCGACGGGGGGGCCGCATGAGCAGTTCTTC.

V gene TRBV20-1 combines with J gene TRBJ2-7; D is perhaps TRBD1 (5 bases). The length of the CDR3 is 12 residues. Trimming took off 6 bases at V and 5 bases at J, with 14 bases between the two ends. The germline CDR1 and CDR2 sequences are DFQATT and SNEGSKA (reference sequence). This CDR3 reads CSASPGRNEQYF. DNA of the CDR3: TGCAGTGCAAGTCCAGGGCGGAACGAGCAGTACTTC.

The CDR3 nucleotides are TGTGCCAGCAGTTACGGGGGGGACCTCATGAACACTGAAGCTTTCTTT. Translation gives CASSYGGDLMNTEAFF. The chain combines TRBV6-6 with TRBJ1-1, with D possibly matching TRBD1 (5 bases). The germline V gene has CDR1 MNHNY and CDR2 SVGAGI (reference sequence). Trimming cost V 2 bases and J 0 bases, with 13 bases left between them. This CDR3 is built from 16 residues.

The chain employs TRBV10-3 and TRBJ1-1; TRBD1 aligns across 7 bases. The V gene's germline CDR1 is ENHRY and CDR2 SYGVKD. V trimming: 2 bases; J trimming: 0 bases; junction bases outside the gene matches: 6. The CDR3 runs 16 residues. Written as DNA, the CDR3 is TGTGCCATCAGTGAGAAAGGAGGACAGGTGAACACTGAAGCTTTCTTT. It encodes CAISEKGGQVNTEAFF.

The chain combines TRBV10-3 with TRBJ2-1; 8 bases map to TRBD1. J lost 1 base, V lost 3 bases, and 5 bases had no gene match. The CDR3 has 16 amino acids. CDR1 ENHRY and CDR2 SYGVKD come from the germline V gene. CDR3 sequence: CAISDQDRGSYNEQFF. CDR3 DNA sequence: TGTGCCATCAGTGACCAAGACAGGGGTTCCTACAATGAGCAGTTCTTC.

The chain couples TRBV25-1 to TRBJ1-6, with a weak D call TRBD1 (6 bases). Germline V gene sequence: CDR1 MGHDK, CDR2 SYGVNS. V shed 2 bases and J shed 4 bases, with 6 bases lying between them. This CDR3 is built from 14 residues. The CDR3: CASSEQGYNSPLHF. CDR3 DNA sequence: TGTGCCAGCAGTGAACAGGGGTATAATTCACCCCTCCACTTT.

CDR3 in DNA: TGTGCCAGCAGTTCCGGACAGTACAATCAGCCCCAGCATTTT. Its translation: CASSSGQYNQPQHF. The gene calls are TRBV27 and TRBJ1-5, with a tentative D call TRBD1 (6 bases). V lost 4 bases, J lost 3 bases, and 10 bases lay in between. This CDR3 has 14 amino acids. Germline V CDR1 and CDR2: MNHEY, SMNVEV (reference sequence).

The chain combines TRBV18 with TRBJ2-7; 7 nucleotides agree with TRBD1. This CDR3 is built from 14 residues. Germline values: CDR1 KGHSH, CDR2 LQKENI. V shed 5 bases and J 4 bases; nucleotides not matched to a gene: 8. This CDR3 reads CASSTTGYGYEQYF. CDR3 sequence (DNA): TGTGCCAGCTCAACGACAGGGTATGGTTACGAGCAGTACTTC.

This chain uses TRBV4-3 with TRBJ2-7; TRBD1 matches at 8 bases. Unmatched junction bases numbered 10, after V lost 1 base and J lost 5 bases. The CDR3 spans 16 residues. CDR1 and CDR2 from the germline V gene are LGHNA and YSLEER. The CDR3 spells CASSQGTGGVENEQYF. CDR3 nucleotide sequence: TGCGCCAGCAGCCAAGGTACAGGGGGAGTTGAGAACGAGCAGTACTTC.

The chain couples TRBV12-5 to TRBJ2-7; TRBD1 matches 9 bases. Germline V gene lookup returns CDR1 LGHNT and CDR2 FRNRAP. The V gene end was trimmed by 2 bases and the J gene end by 2 bases; junction bases not matched to a gene: 13. The length of the CDR3 is 18 residues. The CDR3 here is CASGLTQRRDRVPYEQYF. CDR3 in DNA: TGTGCTAGTGGTTTGACACAACGCCGGGACAGGGTCCCCTACGAGCAGTACTTC. The full variable domain, in which reference TRBV12-5 and TRBJ2-7 provide the parts outside the CDR3, is DARVTQTPRHKVTEMGQEVTMRCQPILGHNTVFWYRQTMMQGLELLAYFRNRAPLDDSGMPKDRFSAEMPDATLATLKIQPSEPRDSAVYFCASGLTQRRDRVPYEQYFGPGTRLTVT.

The rearrangement joins TRBV5-6 to TRBJ1-4; no reliable D call. V dropped 2 bases and J dropped 7 bases, with 12 bases sitting between them. The CDR3 contains 14 residues. Germline loops: CDR1 SGHDT, CDR2 YYEEEE. CDR3 DNA sequence: TGTGCCAGCAGCTTTGGCTCGAGGGCTGAAAAACTGTTTTTT. This gives the protein CASSFGSRAEKLFF.

This chain joins TRBV14 and TRBJ1-6; D remains ambiguous. There are 13 residues in the CDR3. V dropped 0 bases and J dropped 8 bases, with 5 bases sitting between them. CDR1 is SGHDN, CDR2 FVKESK, per germline. The CDR3 DNA is TGTGCCAGCAGCCAAGATTCATATTCACCCCTCCACTTT. This gives the protein CASSQDSYSPLHF. Full variable domain (missing parts from reference TRBV14 and TRBJ1-6): EAGVTQFPSHSVIEKGQTVTLRCDPISGHDNLYWYRRVMGKEIKFLLHFVKESKQDESGMPNNRFLAERTGGTYSTLKVQPAELEDSGVYFCASSQDSYSPLHFGNGTRLTVT.

Regarding this clone: Other DNA sequences of this sample code for an identical CDR3. Here the CDR3 reads CASSVGGTLYNEQFF. The CDR3 DNA reads TGTGCCAGCAGCGTAGGTGGGACACTCTACAATGAGCAGTTCTTC. This chain links TRBV9 with TRBJ2-1, with a weak D call TRBD1 (6 bases). The CDR3 consists of 15 residues. CDR1 and CDR2 (germline): SGDLS, YYNGEE. V lost 0 bases and J 3 bases, leaving 10 bases between the germline ends.

The rearrangement joins TRBV27 to TRBJ2-5; D gene unclear. Between the trimmed V and J ends, which lost 2 bases and 2 bases, there was a span of 9 bases. This CDR3 spans 14 amino acids. Germline V CDR1 and CDR2: MNHEY, SMNVEV (reference sequence). In DNA form, the CDR3 reads TGTGCCAGCAGTTTAACTTCCCGACAAGAGACCCAGTACTTC. It codes for CASSLTSRQETQYF.

The chain recombines TRBV11-2 with TRBJ2-1; 11 nucleotides match TRBD2. V gave up 3 bases and J gave up 7 bases; unmatched junction bases: 5. Germline-derived CDR1 and CDR2 are SGHAT and FQNNGV. The CDR3 is made up of 15 amino acids. In DNA, the CDR3 is TGTGCCAGCAGCTTTAGCGGGGGGGCCGGGAATGAGCAGTTCTTC. Translated: CASSFSGGAGNEQFF. Full variable domain (missing parts from reference TRBV11-2 and TRBJ2-1): EAGVAQSPRYKIIEKRQSVAFWCNPISGHATLYWYQQILGQGPKLLIQFQNNGVVDDSQLPKDRFSAERLKGVDSTLKIQPAKLEDSAVYLCASSFSGGAGNEQFFGPGTRLTVL.

The V gene is TRBV4-2, the J gene TRBJ1-1; 8 nucleotides agree with TRBD1. Germline-derived CDR1 and CDR2 are LGHNA and YNFKEQ. This CDR3 comprises 13 residues. The trim removed 4 bases at V and 5 bases at J, leaving 3 bases unmatched. CDR3 amino acids: CASSRTGRTEAFF. The CDR3 DNA is TGTGCCAGCAGCCGGACAGGGAGGACTGAAGCTTTCTTT.

The chain combines TRBV9 with TRBJ2-3; TRBD2 matches at 7 bases. This CDR3 contains 17 residues. Losses at the gene ends were 3 bases for V and 1 base for J; bases not matched to a gene: 11. Germline V gene sequence: CDR1 SGDLS, CDR2 YYNGEE. CDR3 coding DNA: TGTGCCAGCAGCGGGCCCGCGGCGGGGGACCGCACAGATACGCAGTATTTT. Encoded protein: CASSGPAAGDRTDTQYF.

This clone has only a few counts. The V call is TRBV5-4, the J call TRBJ2-5; D is undetermined. The germline gives CDR1 SGHNT, CDR2 YYREEE (reference sequence). CDR3 length: 13 residues. V dropped 4 bases and J dropped 3 bases, with 10 bases sitting between them. Here the CDR3 DNA reads TGTGCCAGCAGCCCCCAGGAAAAAGAGACCCAGTACTTC. Residues: CASSPQEKETQYF. The full variable domain, in which reference TRBV5-4 and TRBJ2-5 provide the parts outside the CDR3, is ETGVTQSPTHLIKTRGQQVTLRCSSQSGHNTVSWYQQALGQGPQFIFQYYREEENGRGNFPPRFSGLQFPNYSSELNVNALELDDSALYLCASSPQEKETQYFGPGTRLLVL.

The J gene is TRBJ2-2, the V gene TRBV23-1; D might be TRBD2 (6 bases). TRBV23-1 is known as an ORF, though its function is uncertain. The CDR3 contains 14 residues. Trimming removed 6 bases from V and 7 bases from J, with 15 bases in between. CDR3 bases: TGCGCCAGCAGCCTACCCCGGGAGTGCGGGGAGCTGTTTTTT. Protein: CASSLPRECGELFF.